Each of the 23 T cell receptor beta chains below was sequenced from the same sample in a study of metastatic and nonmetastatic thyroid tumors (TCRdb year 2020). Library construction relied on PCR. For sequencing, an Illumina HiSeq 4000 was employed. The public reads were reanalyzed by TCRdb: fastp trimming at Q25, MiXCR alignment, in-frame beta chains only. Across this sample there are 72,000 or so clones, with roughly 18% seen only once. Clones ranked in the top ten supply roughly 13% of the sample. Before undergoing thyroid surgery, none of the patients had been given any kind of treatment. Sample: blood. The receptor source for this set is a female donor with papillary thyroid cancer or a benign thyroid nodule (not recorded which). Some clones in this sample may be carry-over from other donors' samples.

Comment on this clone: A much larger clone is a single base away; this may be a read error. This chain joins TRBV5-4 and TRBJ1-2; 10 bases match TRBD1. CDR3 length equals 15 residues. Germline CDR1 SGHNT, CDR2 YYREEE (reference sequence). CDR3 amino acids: CASSLPTGGNYGYNF. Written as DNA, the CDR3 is TGTGCCAGCAGCTTGCCGACAGGGGGCAACTATGGCTACAACTTC.

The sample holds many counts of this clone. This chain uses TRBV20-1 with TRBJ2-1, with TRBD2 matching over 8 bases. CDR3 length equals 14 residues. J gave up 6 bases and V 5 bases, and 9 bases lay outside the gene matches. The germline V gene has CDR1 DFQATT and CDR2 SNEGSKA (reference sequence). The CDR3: CSAYPGLARNEQFF. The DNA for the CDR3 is TGCAGTGCTTACCCTGGACTAGCCCGCAATGAGCAGTTCTTC.

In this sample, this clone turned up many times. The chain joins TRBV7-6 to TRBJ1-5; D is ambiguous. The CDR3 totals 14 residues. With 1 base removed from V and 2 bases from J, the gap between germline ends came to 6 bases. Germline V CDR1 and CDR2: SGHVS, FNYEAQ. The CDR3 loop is CASSLEPGNQPQHF. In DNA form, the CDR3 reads TGTGCCAGCAGCTTAGAACCTGGCAATCAGCCCCAGCATTTT.

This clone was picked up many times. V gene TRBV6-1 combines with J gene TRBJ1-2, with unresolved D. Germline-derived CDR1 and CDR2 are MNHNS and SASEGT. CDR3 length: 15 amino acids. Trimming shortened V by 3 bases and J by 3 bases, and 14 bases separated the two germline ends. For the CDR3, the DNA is TGTGCCAGCAGTGATTTCGATGAGCCCTACTATGGCTACACCTTC. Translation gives CASSDFDEPYYGYTF.

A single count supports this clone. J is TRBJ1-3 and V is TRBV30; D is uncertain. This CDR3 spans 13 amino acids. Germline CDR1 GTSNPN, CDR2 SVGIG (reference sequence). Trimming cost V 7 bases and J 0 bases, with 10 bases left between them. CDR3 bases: TGTGCCTCCTCGGATCACTCTGGAAACACCATATATTTT. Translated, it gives CASSDHSGNTIYF.

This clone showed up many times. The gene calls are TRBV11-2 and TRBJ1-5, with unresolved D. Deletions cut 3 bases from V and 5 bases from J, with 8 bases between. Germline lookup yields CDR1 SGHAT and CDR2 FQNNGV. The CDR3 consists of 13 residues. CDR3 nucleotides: TGTGCCAGCAGCTTTGCCGGGGATCAGCCCCAGCATTTT. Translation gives CASSFAGDQPQHF.

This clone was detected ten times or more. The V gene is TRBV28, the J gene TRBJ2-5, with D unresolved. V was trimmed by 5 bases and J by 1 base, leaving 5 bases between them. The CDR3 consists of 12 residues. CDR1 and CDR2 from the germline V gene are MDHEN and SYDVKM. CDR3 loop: CASSGSQETQYF. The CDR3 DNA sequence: TGTGCCAGCAGTGGGTCCCAAGAGACCCAGTACTTC.

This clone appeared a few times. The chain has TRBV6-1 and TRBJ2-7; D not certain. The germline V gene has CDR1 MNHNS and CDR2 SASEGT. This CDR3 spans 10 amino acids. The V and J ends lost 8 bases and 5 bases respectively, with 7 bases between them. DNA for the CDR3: TGTGCCAGCGTCGCCCACGAGCAGTACTTC. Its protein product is CASVAHEQYF.

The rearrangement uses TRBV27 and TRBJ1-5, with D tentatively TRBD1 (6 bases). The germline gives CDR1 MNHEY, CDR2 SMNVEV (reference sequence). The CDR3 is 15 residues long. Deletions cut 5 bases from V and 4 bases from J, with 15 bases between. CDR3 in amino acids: CASSPQTGSNQPQHF. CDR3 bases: TGTGCCAGCAGTCCCCAAACAGGGTCGAATCAGCCCCAGCATTTT.

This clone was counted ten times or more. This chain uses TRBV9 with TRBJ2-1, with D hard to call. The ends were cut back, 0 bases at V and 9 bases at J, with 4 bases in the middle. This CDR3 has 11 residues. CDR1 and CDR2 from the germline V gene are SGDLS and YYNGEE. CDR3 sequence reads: CASSVGGEQFF. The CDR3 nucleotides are TGTGCCAGCAGCGTAGGGGGTGAGCAGTTCTTC.

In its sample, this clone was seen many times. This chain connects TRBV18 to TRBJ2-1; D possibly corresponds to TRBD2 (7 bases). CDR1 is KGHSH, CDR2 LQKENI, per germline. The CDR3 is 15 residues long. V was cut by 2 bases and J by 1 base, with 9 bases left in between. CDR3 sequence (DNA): TGTGCCAGCTCACCAGGGAGGGGGTCCTACAATGAGCAGTTCTTC. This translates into CASSPGRGSYNEQFF.

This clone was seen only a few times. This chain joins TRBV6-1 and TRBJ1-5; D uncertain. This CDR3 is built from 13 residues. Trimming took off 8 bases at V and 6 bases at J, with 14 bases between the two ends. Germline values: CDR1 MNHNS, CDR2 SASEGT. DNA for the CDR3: TGTGCCAGCGGGAGGATCTTTGGTCAGCCCCAGCATTTT. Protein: CASGRIFGQPQHF.

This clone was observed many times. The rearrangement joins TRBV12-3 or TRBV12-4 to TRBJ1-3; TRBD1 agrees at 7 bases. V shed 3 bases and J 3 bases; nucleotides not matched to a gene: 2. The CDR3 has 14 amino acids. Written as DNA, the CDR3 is TGTGCCAGCAGTTTGAGGGGGCATGGAAACACCATATATTTT. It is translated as CASSLRGHGNTIYF.

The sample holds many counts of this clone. For the CDR3, the DNA is TGTGCCAGCAGCCAAGGGACAGGAAATTCACCCCTCCACTTT. Its protein is CASSQGTGNSPLHF. J is TRBJ1-6 and V is TRBV14; TRBD1 aligns across 7 bases. Unmatched junction bases numbered 1, after V lost 1 base and J lost 7 bases. The CDR3 has 14 amino acids. CDR1 is SGHDN, CDR2 FVKESK, per germline.

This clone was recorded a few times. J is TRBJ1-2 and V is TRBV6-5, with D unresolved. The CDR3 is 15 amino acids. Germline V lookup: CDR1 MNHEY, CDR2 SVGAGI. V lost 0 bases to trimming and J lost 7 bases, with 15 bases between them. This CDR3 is CASSYSVSQNFGYTF. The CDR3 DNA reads TGTGCCAGCAGTTACTCTGTCAGCCAGAATTTTGGCTACACCTTC.

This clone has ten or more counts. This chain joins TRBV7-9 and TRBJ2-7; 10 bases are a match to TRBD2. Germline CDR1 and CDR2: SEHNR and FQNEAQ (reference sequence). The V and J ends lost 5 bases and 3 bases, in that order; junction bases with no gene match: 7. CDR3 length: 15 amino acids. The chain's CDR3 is CASSPRTSGGYEQYF. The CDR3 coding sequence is TGTGCCAGCAGCCCTCGGACTAGCGGAGGCTACGAGCAGTACTTC.

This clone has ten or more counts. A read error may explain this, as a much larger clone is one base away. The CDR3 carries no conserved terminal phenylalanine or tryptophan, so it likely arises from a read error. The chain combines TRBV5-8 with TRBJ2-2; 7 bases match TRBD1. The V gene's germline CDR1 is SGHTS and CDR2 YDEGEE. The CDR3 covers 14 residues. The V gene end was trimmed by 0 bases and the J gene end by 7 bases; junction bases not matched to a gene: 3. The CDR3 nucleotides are TGTGCCAGCAGCTTGGCGACAGGGATCGGGGAGCTGTTTCTT. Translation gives CASSLATGIGELFL.

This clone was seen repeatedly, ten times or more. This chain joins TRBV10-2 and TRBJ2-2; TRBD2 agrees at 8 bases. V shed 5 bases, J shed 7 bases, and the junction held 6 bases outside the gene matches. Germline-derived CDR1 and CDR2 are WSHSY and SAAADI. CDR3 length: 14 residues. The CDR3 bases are TGCGCCAGCAGTCAGACTAGCGAGAACGGGGAGCTGTTTTTT. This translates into CASSQTSENGELFF.

For the CDR3, the DNA is TGTGCCAGCAGACCCTGGGGGGGGCCGGCCTCATACGAGCAGTACTTC. Protein: CASRPWGGPASYEQYF. The chain combines TRBV11-2 with TRBJ2-7, with D possibly TRBD2 on 7 matching bases. V was shortened by 6 bases and J by 4 bases, with 22 bases between the two germline ends. CDR1 is SGHAT, CDR2 FQNNGV, per germline. This CDR3 is built from 16 residues.

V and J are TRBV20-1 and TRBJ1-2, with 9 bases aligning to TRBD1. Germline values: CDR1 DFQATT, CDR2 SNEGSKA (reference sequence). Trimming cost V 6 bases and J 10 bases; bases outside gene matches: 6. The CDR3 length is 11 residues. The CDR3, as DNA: TGCAGTGCCGGGACAGGGATCTTCTACACCTTC. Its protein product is CSAGTGIFYTF.

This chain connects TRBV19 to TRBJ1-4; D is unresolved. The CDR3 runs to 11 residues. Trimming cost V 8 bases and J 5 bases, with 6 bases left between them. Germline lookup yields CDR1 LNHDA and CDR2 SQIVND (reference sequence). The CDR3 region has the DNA TGTGCCAGTGAATTCAATGAAAAACTGTTTTTT. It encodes CASEFNEKLFF.

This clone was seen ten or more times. The DNA of the CDR3 is TGTGCCAGCTCACCGGACGGAACCTATGGCTACACCTTC. Translating it yields CASSPDGTYGYTF. The gene calls are TRBV18 and TRBJ1-2; D remains unclear. CDR1 and CDR2 from the germline V gene are KGHSH and LQKENI. CDR3 length: 13 residues. Trimming removed 3 bases at V and 4 bases at J, with 9 bases between.

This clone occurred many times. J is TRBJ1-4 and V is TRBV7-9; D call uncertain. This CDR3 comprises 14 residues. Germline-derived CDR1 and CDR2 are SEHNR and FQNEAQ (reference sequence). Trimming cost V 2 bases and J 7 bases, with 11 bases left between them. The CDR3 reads CASSLLAWREKLFF. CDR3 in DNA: TGTGCCAGCAGCTTATTAGCTTGGCGTGAAAAACTGTTTTTT.